What follows is one T cell receptor (beta chain) and its context. Its specificity is not known. The record originates from a study of T-cell memory formation after mild COVID-19. Study context: Largely, the TCR clusters proved donor specific.

This CDR3 contains 15 residues. The V end lost 0 bases, the J end lost 5 bases, and 10 bases lay between the germline ends. Looked up from germline, CDR1 is LGHNA and CDR2 is YSLEER. Study conclusions and caveats: Contracting clones from day 15 to 85 showed balanced CD4/CD8; later expanders favored CD4+.

TCR alpha and TCR beta cDNA libraries carrying sample barcodes and UMIs came from 5'RACE with constant-segment primers. Via MiXCR, TCRdb re-called the 5' RACE reads, giving one row per CDR3 protein. The data contain 250,000 to 300,000 distinct CDR3 sequences, more than 15% of them singletons. Specimen: PBMCs or a T cell subset sorted from them (not recorded which). This TCR was sampled from a man younger than 30 who had mild COVID-19 (a few samples of this study predate the infection). Cell type and time point are not known. The gene calls are TRBV4-3 and TRBJ1-4, with D possibly TRBD1 on 6 matching bases. The CDR3 DNA reads TGCGCCAGCAGCCAAGAAGGCAGGGGCAATGAAAAACTGTTTTTT. Its protein product is CASSQEGRGNEKLFF.